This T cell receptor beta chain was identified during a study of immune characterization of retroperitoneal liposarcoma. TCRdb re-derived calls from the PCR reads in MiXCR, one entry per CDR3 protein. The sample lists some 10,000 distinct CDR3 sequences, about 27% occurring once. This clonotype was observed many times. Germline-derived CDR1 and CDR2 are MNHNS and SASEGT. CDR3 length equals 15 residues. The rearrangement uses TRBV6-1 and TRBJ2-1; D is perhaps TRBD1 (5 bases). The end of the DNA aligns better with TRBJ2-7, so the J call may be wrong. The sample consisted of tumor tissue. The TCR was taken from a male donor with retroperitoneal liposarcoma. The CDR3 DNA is TGTGCCAGCAGTGAAGCCCTAGGGGCCTACAATGAGCAGTACTTC. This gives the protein CASSEALGAYNEQYF.